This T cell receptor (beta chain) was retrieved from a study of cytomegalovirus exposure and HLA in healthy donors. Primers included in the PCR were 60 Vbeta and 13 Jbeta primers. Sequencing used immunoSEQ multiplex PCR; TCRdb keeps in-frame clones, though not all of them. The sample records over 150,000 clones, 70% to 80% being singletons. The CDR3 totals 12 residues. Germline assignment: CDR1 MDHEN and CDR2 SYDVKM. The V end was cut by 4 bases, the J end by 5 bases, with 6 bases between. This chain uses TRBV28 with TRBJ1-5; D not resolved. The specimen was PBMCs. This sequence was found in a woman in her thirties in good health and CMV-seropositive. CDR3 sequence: CASSSPDQPQHF. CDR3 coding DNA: TGTGCCAGCAGTTCCCCGGATCAGCCCCAGCATTTT.